These 21 T cell receptor beta chains share one sample of origin, sequenced in a study of CD8+ T cells in alopecia areata. cDNA reverse transcribed from extracted RNA served as the sequencing template. Sequencing was performed with immunoSEQ multiplex PCR; in TCRdb, only in-frame clones are kept and a portion is missing. The sample has some 120,000 clones; 50% to 60% are singletons. The input for sequencing was CD4+ T cells sorted from blood, taken at week 0. The receptors originated from a human donor with alopecia areata.

The chain is built from TRBV6-1 and TRBJ2-1; D is unresolved. Looked up from germline, CDR1 is MNHNS and CDR2 is SASEGT. The V and J ends lost 2 bases and 10 bases respectively, with 6 bases between them. The CDR3 is made up of 11 amino acids. Here the CDR3 reads CASSEISEQFF. The CDR3 bases are TGTGCCAGCAGTGAAATTTCGGAGCAGTTCTTC.

The chain is built from TRBV7-2 and TRBJ2-5; D is uncertain. Looked up from germline, CDR1 is SGHTA and CDR2 is FQGNSA. There are 15 residues in the CDR3. The ends were cut back, 2 bases at V and 5 bases at J, with 15 bases in the middle. CDR3 coding DNA: TGTGCCAGCAGCTTAAGGTCGTTGGGTGGGGAGACCCAGTACTTC. It codes for CASSLRSLGGETQYF. Supplemented by reference TRBV7-2 and TRBJ2-5, the full variable domain reads GAGVSQSPSNKVTEKGKDVELRCDPISGHTALYWYRQSLGQGLEFLIYFQGNSAPDKSGLPSDRFSAERTGGSVSTLTIQRTQQEDSAVYLCASSLRSLGGETQYFGPGTRLLVL.

V gene TRBV2 combines with J gene TRBJ1-1; a possible D gene is TRBD1 (6 bases). Trimming left V 7 bases short and J 1 base short, with 16 bases between. There are 15 residues in the CDR3. Germline lookup yields CDR1 SNHLY and CDR2 FYNNEI. The CDR3 coding sequence is TGTGCCAGCACCCCGGAGACAGGAGAGAACACTGAAGCTTTCTTT. Translated: CASTPETGENTEAFF.

The rearrangement links TRBV5-1 to TRBJ2-2; 7 bases are a match to TRBD2. The V gene end was trimmed by 3 bases and the J gene end by 6 bases; junction bases not matched to a gene: 5. This CDR3 has 14 residues. The germline V gene encodes CDR1 SGHRS and CDR2 YFSETQ. The CDR3 sequence is CASSSGLKAGELFF. CDR3 nucleotide sequence: TGCGCCAGCAGCTCGGGACTAAAAGCCGGGGAGCTGTTTTTT.

The gene calls are TRBV7-3 and TRBJ2-7; tentatively, D is TRBD2 (5 bases). This CDR3 is built from 14 residues. Trimming cost V 6 bases and J 6 bases, with 18 bases left between them. In germline, CDR1 is SGHTA, CDR2 FQGTGA. CDR3 nucleotide sequence: TGTGCCAGCAGTCCGAGGGCCGGGGTGAGCGAGCAGTACTTC. This sequence encodes CASSPRAGVSEQYF.

This sequence joins TRBV9 and TRBJ2-2; D unclear. CDR1 is SGDLS, CDR2 YYNGEE, per germline. There are 14 residues in the CDR3. V lost 2 bases and J lost 5, with 10 bases in between. CDR3 amino acids: CASSVETSTGELFF. DNA for the CDR3: TGTGCCAGCAGCGTCGAAACATCTACCGGGGAGCTGTTTTTT. Full variable domain (rest looked up from reference TRBV9 and TRBJ2-2): DSGVTQTPKHLITATGQRVTLRCSPRSGDLSVYWYQQSLDQGLQFLIQYYNGEERAKGNILERFSAQQFPDLHSELNLSSLELGDSALYFCASSVETSTGELFFGEGSRLTVL.

The rearrangement uses TRBV7-9 and TRBJ1-4; 7 positions match TRBD1. Germline CDR1 and CDR2: SEHNR and FQNEAQ (reference sequence). The CDR3 has 14 residues. With 2 bases clipped from V and 7 bases from J, the junction kept 4 bases outside the gene matches. CDR3 sequence: CASSLLQGSEKLFF. Here the CDR3 DNA reads TGTGCCAGCAGCTTATTACAGGGGTCTGAAAAACTGTTTTTT.

The rearrangement uses TRBV7-8 and TRBJ2-1; 9 bases map to TRBD2. V shed 3 bases, J shed 8 bases, and the junction held 11 bases outside the gene matches. The CDR3 is made up of 16 amino acids. Germline CDR1 reads SGHVS; CDR2 reads FQNEAQ. Written as DNA, the CDR3 is TGTGCCAGCAGCTTGGCATGGGGGCGGGAGGGCTATGAGCAGTTCTTC. Translated: CASSLAWGREGYEQFF.

The chain uses TRBV2 and TRBJ1-1; D not resolved. The CDR3 spans 12 residues. Between the trimmed V and J ends, which lost 4 bases and 5 bases, there was a span of 8 bases. Germline V gene lookup returns CDR1 SNHLY and CDR2 FYNNEI. The CDR3 DNA follows: TGTGCCAGCAGTGCCGGCGGTACTGAAGCTTTCTTT. The encoded protein is CASSAGGTEAFF.

The rearrangement uses TRBV4-2 and TRBJ1-1; 7 bases line up with TRBD1. The CDR3 is made up of 14 amino acids. The V and J ends lost 3 bases and 4 bases, in that order; junction bases with no gene match: 5. Germline CDR1 is LGHNA and CDR2 is YNFKEQ. DNA for the CDR3: TGTGCCAGCAGCCAGACAGGGCGAGGCACTGAAGCTTTCTTT. Its translation: CASSQTGRGTEAFF.

The V gene is TRBV5-1, the J gene TRBJ2-3, with unresolved D. Germline V gene sequence: CDR1 SGHRS, CDR2 YFSETQ. The V end was cut by 5 bases, the J end by 0 bases, with 7 bases between. The CDR3 is 13 amino acids. The CDR3 DNA reads as TGCGCCAGCAGTAGATCCAGCACAGATACGCAGTATTTT. As protein: CASSRSSTDTQYF.

This chain links TRBV4-1 with TRBJ1-2, with D possibly matching TRBD1 (6 bases). CDR1 MGHRA and CDR2 YSYEKL come from the germline V gene. V lost 1 base, J lost 5 bases, and 11 bases lay in between. The CDR3 consists of 14 residues. CDR3 nucleotide sequence: TGCGCCAGCAGCCAAGGTACAGGGAGTTATGGCTACACCTTC. Its translation is CASSQGTGSYGYTF.

This clone was detected only once. The V gene is TRBV7-8, the J gene TRBJ2-3, with D perhaps TRBD1 or TRBD2 (6 bases each). This CDR3 has 17 residues. The germline CDR1 and CDR2 sequences are SGHVS and FQNEAQ. V lost 0 bases and J lost 0, with 13 bases in between. This CDR3 is CASSLATGGYSTDTQYF. The CDR3 region has the DNA TGTGCCAGCAGCTTAGCGACCGGGGGCTACAGCACAGATACGCAGTATTTT.

Comment on this clone: The same CDR3 arises from other DNA sequences in this sample as well. The chain links TRBV5-1 to TRBJ2-5; the D is unclear. Trimming pared 0 bases from V and 0 bases from J, leaving 6 bases between. CDR3 length: 14 amino acids. The germline V gene has CDR1 SGHRS and CDR2 YFSETQ. As DNA, the CDR3 is TGCGCCAGCAGCTTGGTTGGTGACCAAGAGACCCAGTACTTC. This translates into CASSLVGDQETQYF.

This rearrangement joins TRBV15 to TRBJ2-5; no reliable D call. The germline V gene encodes CDR1 LNHNV and CDR2 YYDKDF (reference sequence). The V gene lost 3 bases and the J gene lost 5 bases, with 10 bases spanning the gap. CDR3 length equals 13 residues. The DNA for the CDR3 is TGTGCCACCAGCAGCCGCCAGAGGGAGACCCAGTACTTC. Amino acid sequence: CATSSRQRETQYF.

The J gene is TRBJ2-5, the V gene TRBV5-4; 7 bases line up with TRBD1. The CDR3 consists of 15 residues. V lost 5 bases, J lost 4 bases, and 11 bases stayed unmatched. Germline-derived CDR1 and CDR2 are SGHNT and YYREEE (reference sequence). CDR3 in DNA: TGTGCCAGCAGTACAGAGACAGGGCCGGGAGAGACCCAGTACTTC. Protein product: CASSTETGPGETQYF.

The chain has TRBV4-1 and TRBJ2-7, with 7 nucleotides matching TRBD1. The CDR3 sequence is 16 residues long. Trimming at V came to 4 bases and at J to 0 bases, leaving 9 bases not matched to a gene. Germline V gene lookup returns CDR1 MGHRA and CDR2 YSYEKL. Written as DNA, the CDR3 is TGCGCCAGCAGCCGAGACAGGGACAGCAGCTCCTACGAGCAGTACTTC. It is translated as CASSRDRDSSSYEQYF.

The gene calls are TRBV14 and TRBJ2-5, with 14 bases matching TRBD2. This CDR3 region has 20 residues. Germline V gene data show CDR1 as SGHDN and CDR2 as FVKESK. V trimming: 2 bases; J trimming: 4 bases; junction bases outside the gene matches: 15. This chain's CDR3 is CASSQPAGTSGRGRRETQYF. In DNA form, the CDR3 reads TGTGCCAGCAGCCAACCGGCAGGGACTAGCGGGAGAGGTCGAAGAGAGACCCAGTACTTC.

The chain employs TRBV7-2 and TRBJ1-2; unclear D gene. Trimming removed 5 bases at V and 3 bases at J, with 13 bases between. Germline V gene data show CDR1 as SGHTA and CDR2 as FQGNSA. The CDR3 is 14 residues long. CDR3 in DNA: TGTGCCAGCAGCCCGACCCCCACGGACTATGGCTACACCTTC. Its protein is CASSPTPTDYGYTF.

V usage is TRBV9 and J usage is TRBJ1-1; 9 nucleotides agree with TRBD1. The CDR3 covers 16 residues. The V and J ends lost 3 bases and 5 bases, in that order; junction bases with no gene match: 11. Per the germline V gene, CDR1 is SGDLS and CDR2 is YYNGEE. This CDR3 is CASSARGDRAGTEAFF. The CDR3 DNA sequence: TGTGCCAGCAGCGCCCGGGGGGACAGGGCCGGGACTGAAGCTTTCTTT.

The CDR3 DNA reads TGTGCCAGCAGTTACGGCGGGAGAAGGGAGACCCAGTACTTC. Translation: CASSYGGRRETQYF. V and J are TRBV6-5 and TRBJ2-5; 7 bases match TRBD2. Germline CDR1 and CDR2: MNHEY and SVGAGI. The V segment lost 2 bases and the J segment 5 bases; nucleotides outside the gene matches: 5. The CDR3 runs to 14 residues.